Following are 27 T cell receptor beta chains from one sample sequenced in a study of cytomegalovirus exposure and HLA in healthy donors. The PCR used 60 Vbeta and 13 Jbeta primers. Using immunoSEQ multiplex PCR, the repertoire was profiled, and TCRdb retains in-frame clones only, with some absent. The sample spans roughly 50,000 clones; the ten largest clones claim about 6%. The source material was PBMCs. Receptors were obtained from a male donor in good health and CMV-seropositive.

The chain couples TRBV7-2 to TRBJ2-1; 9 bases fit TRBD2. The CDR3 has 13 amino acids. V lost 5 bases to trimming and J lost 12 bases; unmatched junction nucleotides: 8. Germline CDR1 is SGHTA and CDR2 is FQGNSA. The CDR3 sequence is CASSPTPLAGQFF. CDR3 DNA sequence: TGTGCCAGCAGCCCTACCCCACTAGCGGGGCAGTTCTTC.

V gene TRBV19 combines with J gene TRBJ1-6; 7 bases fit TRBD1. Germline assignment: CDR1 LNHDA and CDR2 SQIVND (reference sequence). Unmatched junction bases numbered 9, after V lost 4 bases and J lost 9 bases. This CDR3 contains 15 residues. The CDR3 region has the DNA TGTGCCAGTAGTACCCCTGGACAGGTCGGTTCACCCCTCCACTTT. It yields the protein CASSTPGQVGSPLHF.

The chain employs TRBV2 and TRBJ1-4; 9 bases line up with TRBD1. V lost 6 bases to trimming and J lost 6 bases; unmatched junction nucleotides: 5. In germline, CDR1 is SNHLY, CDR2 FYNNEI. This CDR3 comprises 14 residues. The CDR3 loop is CASSRTGEYEKLFF. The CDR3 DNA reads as TGTGCCAGCAGCCGGACAGGGGAGTATGAAAAACTGTTTTTT. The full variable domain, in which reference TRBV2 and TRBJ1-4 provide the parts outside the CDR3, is EPEVTQTPSHQVTQMGQEVILRCVPISNHLYFYWYRQILGQKVEFLVSFYNNEISEKSEIFDDQFSVERPDGSNFTLKIRSTKLEDSAMYFCASSRTGEYEKLFFGSGTQLSVL.

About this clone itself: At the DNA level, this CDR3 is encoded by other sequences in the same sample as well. This CDR3 is CASSHHGGWDTEAFF. The CDR3 DNA sequence: TGCGCCAGCAGCCACCACGGGGGATGGGACACTGAAGCTTTCTTT. The chain combines TRBV4-3 with TRBJ1-1, with D tentatively TRBD1 (5 bases). Trimming pared 3 bases from V and 3 bases from J, leaving 14 bases between. The CDR3 loop spans 15 amino acids. Germline V gives CDR1 LGHNA, CDR2 YSLEER.

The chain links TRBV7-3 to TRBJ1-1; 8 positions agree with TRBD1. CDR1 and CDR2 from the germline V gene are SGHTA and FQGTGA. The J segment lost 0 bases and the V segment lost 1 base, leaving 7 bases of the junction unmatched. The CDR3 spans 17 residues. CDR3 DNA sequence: TGTGCCAGCAGCTTAATGCCAGGGGGCGAGATGAACACTGAAGCTTTCTTT. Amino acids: CASSLMPGGEMNTEAFF.

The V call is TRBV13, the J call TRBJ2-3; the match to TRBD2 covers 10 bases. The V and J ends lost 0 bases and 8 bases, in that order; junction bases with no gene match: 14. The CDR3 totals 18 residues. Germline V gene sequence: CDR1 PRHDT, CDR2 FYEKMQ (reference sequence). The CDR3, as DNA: TGTGCCAGCAGCTTAGGCCCGCTAGCGGGGGCCTTCTGGGGTACGCAGTATTTT. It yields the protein CASSLGPLAGAFWGTQYF.

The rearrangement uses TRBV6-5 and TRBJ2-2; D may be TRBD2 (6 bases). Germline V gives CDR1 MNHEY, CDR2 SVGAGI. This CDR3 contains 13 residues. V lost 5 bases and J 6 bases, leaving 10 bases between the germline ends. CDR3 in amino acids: CASSAGGPGELFF. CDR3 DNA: TGTGCCAGCAGTGCCGGGGGTCCCGGGGAGCTGTTTTTT.

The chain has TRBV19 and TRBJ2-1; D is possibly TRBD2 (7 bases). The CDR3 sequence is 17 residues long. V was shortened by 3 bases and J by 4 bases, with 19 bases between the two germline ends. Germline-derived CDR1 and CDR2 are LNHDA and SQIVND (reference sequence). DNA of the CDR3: TGTGCCAGTAGTATCAAAGTCTGGGGGGGGACATACAATGAGCAGTTCTTC. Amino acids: CASSIKVWGGTYNEQFF.

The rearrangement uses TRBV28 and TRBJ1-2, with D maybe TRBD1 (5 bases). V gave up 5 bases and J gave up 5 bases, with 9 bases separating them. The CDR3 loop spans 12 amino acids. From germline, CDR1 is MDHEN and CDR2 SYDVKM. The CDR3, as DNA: TGTGCCAGCAGTGACAGTGATTATGGCTACACCTTC. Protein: CASSDSDYGYTF.

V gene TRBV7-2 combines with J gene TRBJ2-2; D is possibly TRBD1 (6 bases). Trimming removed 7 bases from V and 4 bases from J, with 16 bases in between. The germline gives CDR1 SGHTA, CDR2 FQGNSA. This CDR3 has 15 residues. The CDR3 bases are TGTGCCAGCATTGGTCCGGGACACAGCACCGGGGAGCTGTTTTTT. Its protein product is CASIGPGHSTGELFF.

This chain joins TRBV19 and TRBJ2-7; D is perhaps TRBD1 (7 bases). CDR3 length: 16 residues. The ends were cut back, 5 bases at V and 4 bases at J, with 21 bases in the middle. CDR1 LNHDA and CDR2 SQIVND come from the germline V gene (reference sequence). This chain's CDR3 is CASSSGGLKGLYEQYF. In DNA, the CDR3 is TGTGCCAGTAGTTCAGGGGGACTGAAAGGGTTGTACGAGCAGTACTTC.

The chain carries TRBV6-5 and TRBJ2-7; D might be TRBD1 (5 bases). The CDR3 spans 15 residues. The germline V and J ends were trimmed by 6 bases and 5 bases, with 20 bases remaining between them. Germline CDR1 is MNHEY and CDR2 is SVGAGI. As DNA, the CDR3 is TGTGCCAGCAGCCACCCCTCGACAGAGGTGGACGAGCAGTACTTC. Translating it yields CASSHPSTEVDEQYF.

In nucleotides, the CDR3 is TGTGCCAGCAGTCTTCTCACAGGGCTGAACACTGAAGCTTTCTTT. This codes for CASSLLTGLNTEAFF. The rearrangement links TRBV28 to TRBJ1-1; possibly TRBD1 for D (6 bases). The germline CDR1 and CDR2 sequences are MDHEN and SYDVKM. V gave up 5 bases and J gave up 0 bases, with 13 bases separating them. CDR3 length: 15 amino acids.

The CDR3 is CSDDNPGGTAPAGELFF. The CDR3 DNA sequence: TGCAGCGACGACAACCCCGGCGGGACAGCGCCCGCCGGGGAGCTGTTTTTT. The chain combines TRBV29-1 with TRBJ2-2; D may be TRBD1 (7 bases). Germline lookup yields CDR1 SQVTM and CDR2 ANQGSEA. The ends were cut back, 7 bases at V and 6 bases at J, with 27 bases in the middle. The CDR3 extends over 17 amino acids.

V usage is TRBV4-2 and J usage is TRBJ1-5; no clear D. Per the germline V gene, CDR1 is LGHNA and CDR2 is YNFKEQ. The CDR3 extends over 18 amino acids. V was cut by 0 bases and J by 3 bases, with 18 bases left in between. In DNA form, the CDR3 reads TGTGCCAGCAGCCAAGAACGGTTGGCCCCGAGGAACAATCAGCCCCAGCATTTT. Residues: CASSQERLAPRNNQPQHF.

The CDR3 spells CASCGVETEAFF. In DNA, the CDR3 is TGTGCCAGCTGCGGGGTGGAGACTGAAGCTTTCTTT. J is TRBJ1-1 and V is TRBV6-1; D not certain. Germline CDR1 MNHNS, CDR2 SASEGT. The CDR3 covers 12 residues. Trimming cost V 8 bases and J 5 bases, with 12 bases left between them.

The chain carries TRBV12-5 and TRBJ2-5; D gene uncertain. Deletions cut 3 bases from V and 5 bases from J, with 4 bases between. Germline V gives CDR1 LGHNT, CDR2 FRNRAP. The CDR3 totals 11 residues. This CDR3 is CASGFSETQYF. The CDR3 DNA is TGTGCTAGTGGTTTCTCGGAGACCCAGTACTTC.

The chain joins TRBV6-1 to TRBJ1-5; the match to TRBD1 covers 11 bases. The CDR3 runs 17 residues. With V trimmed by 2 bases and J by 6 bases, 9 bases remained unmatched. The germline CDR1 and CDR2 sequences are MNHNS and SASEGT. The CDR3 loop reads CASSEYLGTGGGQPQHF. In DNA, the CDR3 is TGTGCCAGCAGTGAATACCTAGGGACAGGGGGAGGTCAGCCCCAGCATTTT.

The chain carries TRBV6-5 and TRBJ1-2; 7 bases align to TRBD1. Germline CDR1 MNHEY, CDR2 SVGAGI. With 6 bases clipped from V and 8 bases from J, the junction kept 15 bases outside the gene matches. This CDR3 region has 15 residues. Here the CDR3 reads CASRLAQGIASGYTF. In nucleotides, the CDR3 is TGTGCCAGCAGACTTGCACAGGGGATAGCGAGCGGCTACACCTTC.

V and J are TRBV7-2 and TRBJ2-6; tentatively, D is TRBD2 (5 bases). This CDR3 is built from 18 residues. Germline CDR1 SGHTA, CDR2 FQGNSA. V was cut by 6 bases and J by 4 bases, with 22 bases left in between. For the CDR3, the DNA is TGTGCCAGCAGAGGACTGTCGGCGGCCTGGGGAGGGGCCAACGTCCTGACTTTC. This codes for CASRGLSAAWGGANVLTF.

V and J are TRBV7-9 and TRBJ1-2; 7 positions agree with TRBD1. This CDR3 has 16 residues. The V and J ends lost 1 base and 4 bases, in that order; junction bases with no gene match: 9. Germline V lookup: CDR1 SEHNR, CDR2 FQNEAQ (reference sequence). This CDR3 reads CASSLDDREGGYGYTF. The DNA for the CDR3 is TGTGCCAGCAGCTTAGACGACAGGGAAGGGGGCTATGGCTACACCTTC. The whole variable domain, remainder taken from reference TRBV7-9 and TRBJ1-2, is DTGVSQNPRHKITKRGQNVTFRCDPISEHNRLYWYRQTLGQGPEFLTYFQNEAQLEKSRLLSDRFSAERPKGSFSTLEIQRTEQGDSAMYLCASSLDDREGGYGYTFGSGTRLTVV.

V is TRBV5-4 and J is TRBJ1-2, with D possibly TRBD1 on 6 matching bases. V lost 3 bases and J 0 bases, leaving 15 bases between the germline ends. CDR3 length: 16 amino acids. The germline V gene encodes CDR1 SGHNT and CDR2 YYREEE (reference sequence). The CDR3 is CASSWGQGNANYGYTF. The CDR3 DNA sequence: TGTGCCAGCAGCTGGGGGCAGGGCAACGCTAACTATGGCTACACCTTC.

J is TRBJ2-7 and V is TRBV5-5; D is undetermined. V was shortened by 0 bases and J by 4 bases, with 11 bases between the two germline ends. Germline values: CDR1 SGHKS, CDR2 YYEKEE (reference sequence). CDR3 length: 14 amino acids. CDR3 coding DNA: TGTGCCAGCAGCTTGGGCAGGCCAGGATACGAGCAGTACTTC. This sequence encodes CASSLGRPGYEQYF.

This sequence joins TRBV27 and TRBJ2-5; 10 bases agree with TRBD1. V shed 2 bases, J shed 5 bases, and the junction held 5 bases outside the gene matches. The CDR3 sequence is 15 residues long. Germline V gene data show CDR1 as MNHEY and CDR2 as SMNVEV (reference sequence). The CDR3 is CASSLGTGVGETQYF. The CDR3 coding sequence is TGTGCCAGCAGTTTAGGGACAGGGGTTGGGGAGACCCAGTACTTC.

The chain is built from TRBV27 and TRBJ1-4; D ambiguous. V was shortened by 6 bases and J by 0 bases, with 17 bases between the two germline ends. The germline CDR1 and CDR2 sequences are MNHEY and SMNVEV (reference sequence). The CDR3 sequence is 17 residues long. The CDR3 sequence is CASSQRPTAATNEKLFF. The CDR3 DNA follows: TGTGCCAGCAGCCAGCGGCCGACGGCGGCAACTAATGAAAAACTGTTTTTT.

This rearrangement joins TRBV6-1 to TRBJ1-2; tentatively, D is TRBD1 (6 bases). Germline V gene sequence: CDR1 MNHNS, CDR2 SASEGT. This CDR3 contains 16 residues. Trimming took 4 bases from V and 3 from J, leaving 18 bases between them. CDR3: CASSALGGAGDYGYTF. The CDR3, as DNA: TGTGCCAGCAGTGCCTTGGGGGGCGCGGGGGACTATGGCTACACCTTC.

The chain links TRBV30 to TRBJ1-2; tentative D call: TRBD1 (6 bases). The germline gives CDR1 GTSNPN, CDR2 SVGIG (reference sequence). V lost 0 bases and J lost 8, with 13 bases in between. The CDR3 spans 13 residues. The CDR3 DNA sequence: TGTGCCTGGAGTGTAGGGACATCCGTCGGCTACACCTTC. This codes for CAWSVGTSVGYTF.